One TCR beta chain is described in this entry. Its antigen is not identified. The data stem from a study of a mutant IDH1 vaccine in newly diagnosed glioma. The wider study: Patients received vaccination from 4-6 weeks after radiotherapy alone, or with temozolomide cycles. The treated group averaged 40.4 years old and was around 60% male, roughly 38% female. Week 35 brought visit V12, which was followed by visit V13 at week 47.

The time point denotes: week 35, safety follow-up. Doses consisted of 300 ug of mutant IDH1 20-mer peptide each, paired with topical imiquimod. Measured with immunoSEQ multiplex PCR; TCRdb has only the in-frame clones, and not every one. The repertoire holds tens of thousands of clones, with roughly 76% as singletons. The CDR3 contains 16 residues. Trimming removed 5 bases at V and 1 base at J, with 15 bases between. Germline CDR1 and CDR2: SGHTA and FQGNSA. This receptor was taken from a middle-aged man with glioma. The chain couples TRBV7-2 to TRBJ2-4; possibly TRBD1 for D (5 bases). The sample in question was PBMCs, obtained from a glioma patient whose treatment included an IDH1 peptide vaccine. In DNA form, the CDR3 reads TGTGCCAGCAGCCCCAGGGTAAACTCGGCCAAAAACATTCAGTACTTC. It yields the protein CASSPRVNSAKNIQYF.